This T cell receptor beta chain was found in a study of control samples from healthy donors and cancer patients. In germline, CDR1 is MNHEY, CDR2 SMNVEV (reference sequence). The junction had 8 bases not matched to a gene; V was cut back by 5 bases and J by 1 base. This CDR3 has 15 amino acids. Sequencing used immunoSEQ multiplex PCR; TCRdb keeps in-frame clones, though not all of them. The sample shows roughly 150,000 clones, about 86% of them seen only once. The sequenced sample was blood. The TCR comes from a man between 18 and 35 years old in good health. This chain links TRBV27 with TRBJ2-7; 7 nucleotides align to TRBD1. The CDR3 protein is CASSVGTEISYEQYF. CDR3 DNA sequence: TGTGCCAGCAGTGTCGGGACAGAGATTTCCTACGAGCAGTACTTC.